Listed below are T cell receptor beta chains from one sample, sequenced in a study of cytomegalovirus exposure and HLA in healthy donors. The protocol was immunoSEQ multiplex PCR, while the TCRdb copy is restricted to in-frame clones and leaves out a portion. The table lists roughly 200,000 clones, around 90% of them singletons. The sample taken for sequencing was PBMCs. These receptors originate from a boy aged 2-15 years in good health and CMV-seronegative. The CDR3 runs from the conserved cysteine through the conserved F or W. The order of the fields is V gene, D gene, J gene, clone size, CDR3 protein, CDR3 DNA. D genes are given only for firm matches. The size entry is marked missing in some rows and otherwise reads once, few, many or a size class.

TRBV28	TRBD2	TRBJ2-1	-	CASSSGLGSGINEQFF	TGTGCCAGCAGCTCTGGACTAGGCTCGGGAATCAATGAGCAGTTCTTC
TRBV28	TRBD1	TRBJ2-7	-	CASRRTGGSEQYF	TGTGCCAGCCGTAGGACAGGGGGATCCGAGCAGTACTTC
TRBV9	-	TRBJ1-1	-	CASKKGAGDTEAFF	TGTGCCAGCAAGAAAGGGGCAGGGGACACTGAAGCTTTCTTT
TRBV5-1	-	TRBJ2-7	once	CASSLDRVNYEQYF	TGCGCCAGCAGCTTGGACAGGGTTAACTACGAGCAGTACTTC
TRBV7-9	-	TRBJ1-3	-	CASSLKGAGNTIYF	TGTGCCAGCAGCCTGAAGGGAGCTGGAAACACCATATATTTT
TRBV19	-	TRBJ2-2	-	CASSEGEWTGELFF	TGTGCCAGTAGTGAAGGAGAGTGGACCGGGGAGCTGTTTTTT
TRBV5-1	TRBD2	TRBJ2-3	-	CASSKGLAGGERADTQYF	TGCGCCAGCAGCAAAGGACTAGCGGGGGGCGAGAGAGCAGATACGCAGTATTTT
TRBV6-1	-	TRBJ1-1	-	CASSQVMGADTEAFF	TGTGCCAGCAGTCAGGTTATGGGAGCGGACACTGAAGCTTTCTTT
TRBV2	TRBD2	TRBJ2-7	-	CASGPGGISYEQYF	TGTGCCAGCGGTCCCGGGGGGATCTCCTACGAGCAGTACTTC
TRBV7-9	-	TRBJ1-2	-	CASSPHPDRGGGYTF	TGTGCCAGCAGCCCCCACCCGGATAGGGGTGGTGGCTACACCTTC
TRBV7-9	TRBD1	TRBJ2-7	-	CASSEITGTGHYEQYF	TGTGCCAGCAGCGAGATAACCGGGACAGGACACTACGAGCAGTACTTC
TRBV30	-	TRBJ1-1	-	CAWSGAGGARTEAFF	TGTGCCTGGAGTGGAGCGGGCGGGGCGCGCACTGAAGCTTTCTTT
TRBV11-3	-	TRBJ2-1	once	CASSLDGGSAAPLYNEQFF	TGTGCCAGCAGCTTAGACGGCGGCAGCGCGGCCCCCCTATACAATGAGCAGTTCTTC
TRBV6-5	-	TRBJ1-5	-	CASKIPGDNQPQHF	TGTGCCAGCAAGATTCCAGGGGACAATCAGCCCCAGCATTTT
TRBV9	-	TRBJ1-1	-	CASSVDSYLNTEAFF	TGTGCCAGCAGCGTCGACAGCTACCTGAACACTGAAGCTTTCTTT
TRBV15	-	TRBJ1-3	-	CATSRVRASGNTIYF	TGTGCCACCAGCAGAGTCAGGGCTTCTGGAAACACCATATATTTT